Listed below are T cell receptor beta chains from one sample, sequenced in a study of blood T cell repertoires in COVID-19. The protocol was immunoSEQ multiplex PCR, while the TCRdb copy is restricted to in-frame clones and leaves out a portion. The sample lists 250,000 to 300,000 clones, around 89% occurring once. The sample taken for sequencing was PBMCs or T cells enriched from blood (not recorded which). The origin of the receptors is a man in his forties who had recovered from COVID-19. Both conserved end residues are part of each CDR3. D genes are given only for firm matches. Part of the rows lack a size; the others show once, few, many or a class for expanded clones.

D gene: TRBD2
J gene: TRBJ2-3
clone size: NA
V gene: TRBV10-3
CDR3 DNA: TGTGCCATCAGAGCCGGGACTAGCGGGAGTAAGGGAGCAGATACGCAGTATTTT
CDR3 protein: CAIRAGTSGSKGADTQYF

D gene: TRBD1
J gene: TRBJ2-7
clone size: NA
V gene: TRBV9
CDR3 DNA: TGTGCCAGCAGCGTCGGACAGGGGTTAACCTACGAGCAGTACTTC
CDR3 protein: CASSVGQGLTYEQYF

D gene: NA
J gene: TRBJ2-7
clone size: NA
V gene: TRBV12-3/TRBV12-4
CDR3 DNA: TGTGCCAGCGCATCCGCTAACAGGATCGAGCAGTACTTC
CDR3 protein: CASASANRIEQYF

D gene: NA
J gene: TRBJ1-3
clone size: NA
V gene: TRBV28
CDR3 DNA: TGTGCCAGTAGCTCACAGGGCCGAAACACCATATATTTT
CDR3 protein: CASSSQGRNTIYF

D gene: NA
J gene: TRBJ2-3
clone size: NA
V gene: TRBV27
CDR3 DNA: TGTGCCAGCAGTTCCCCTTATTTT
CDR3 protein: CASSSPYF

D gene: NA
J gene: TRBJ2-5
clone size: NA
V gene: TRBV27
CDR3 DNA: TGTGCCAGCGGGGGGTGGCAAGAGACCCAGTACTTC
CDR3 protein: CASGGWQETQYF

D gene: NA
J gene: TRBJ1-2
clone size: NA
V gene: TRBV19
CDR3 DNA: TGTGCCAGCACGACAAGGCTTGGCTACACCTTC
CDR3 protein: CASTTRLGYTF

D gene: NA
J gene: TRBJ1-2
clone size: NA
V gene: TRBV7-2
CDR3 DNA: TGTGCCAGCAGCCCTGGGGAGGGCTTTAAGGATGGCTACACCTTC
CDR3 protein: CASSPGEGFKDGYTF

D gene: TRBD2
J gene: TRBJ2-1
clone size: NA
V gene: TRBV9
CDR3 DNA: TGTGCCAGCAGTGAAACCCGACTAGCGTCCGGTGGGGCTATTGAGCAGTTCTTC
CDR3 protein: CASSETRLASGGAIEQFF

D gene: NA
J gene: TRBJ2-3
clone size: NA
V gene: TRBV5-1
CDR3 DNA: TGCGCCAGCTCTACAGGAACAGATACGCAGTATTTT
CDR3 protein: CASSTGTDTQYF

D gene: NA
J gene: TRBJ2-2
clone size: NA
V gene: TRBV29-1
CDR3 DNA: TGCAGCACAAAAACAGGGTCCCCCGGGGAGCTGTTTTTT
CDR3 protein: CSTKTGSPGELFF

D gene: NA
J gene: TRBJ1-5
clone size: NA
V gene: TRBV5-6
CDR3 DNA: TGTGCCAGCAGCTTGTCGCCGACAGAGAATCAGCCCCAGCATTTT
CDR3 protein: CASSLSPTENQPQHF

D gene: NA
J gene: TRBJ1-5
clone size: NA
V gene: TRBV6-5
CDR3 DNA: TGTGCCAGCAGTACAGGGTTCAATCAGCCCCAGCATTTT
CDR3 protein: CASSTGFNQPQHF

D gene: TRBD1
J gene: TRBJ1-2
clone size: NA
V gene: TRBV6-5
CDR3 DNA: TGTGCCAGCAGTCCGACGACAGGGCCCTATGGCTACACCTTC
CDR3 protein: CASSPTTGPYGYTF

D gene: TRBD1
J gene: TRBJ2-1
clone size: NA
V gene: TRBV11-3
CDR3 DNA: TGTGCCAGCAGCACACAGATTGACAGGGGGCTCGACAATGAGCAGTTCTTC
CDR3 protein: CASSTQIDRGLDNEQFF

D gene: TRBD2
J gene: TRBJ2-7
clone size: NA
V gene: TRBV10-1
CDR3 DNA: TGCGCCAGCAGTGAAATAGCGGGCTCCTACGAGCAGTACTTC
CDR3 protein: CASSEIAGSYEQYF

D gene: NA
J gene: TRBJ2-1
clone size: NA
V gene: TRBV4-1
CDR3 DNA: TGCGCCAGCAGCCCCCCCGCGATGAGTAACTACAATGAGCAGTTCTTC
CDR3 protein: CASSPPAMSNYNEQFF

D gene: NA
J gene: TRBJ1-2
clone size: NA
V gene: TRBV29-1
CDR3 DNA: TGCAGCGTCGCAACCACAGGCTATGGCTACACCTTC
CDR3 protein: CSVATTGYGYTF

D gene: NA
J gene: TRBJ2-2
clone size: NA
V gene: TRBV27
CDR3 DNA: TGTGCCAGCAAGAACCAGGTGGGGGCCGACGGGGAGCTGTTTTTT
CDR3 protein: CASKNQVGADGELFF

D gene: TRBD1
J gene: TRBJ2-7
clone size: NA
V gene: TRBV19
CDR3 DNA: TGTGCCAGTAGCTCCCTTAAAGGGGGCGGCCACGAGCAGTACTTC
CDR3 protein: CASSSLKGGGHEQYF

D gene: NA
J gene: TRBJ1-5
clone size: NA
V gene: TRBV4-1
CDR3 DNA: TGCGCCAGCAGCCAACACAGCAACAATCAGCCCCAGCATTTT
CDR3 protein: CASSQHSNNQPQHF

D gene: TRBD1
J gene: TRBJ2-2
clone size: NA
V gene: TRBV2
CDR3 DNA: TGTGCCAGCACTGAGGACCGGGACAGCTACACCGGGGAGCTGTTTTTT
CDR3 protein: CASTEDRDSYTGELFF

D gene: TRBD1
J gene: TRBJ2-2
clone size: NA
V gene: TRBV9
CDR3 DNA: TGTGCCAGCAGCGTAGGTCCGGGACAGGGGACCGGGGAGCTGTTTTTT
CDR3 protein: CASSVGPGQGTGELFF

D gene: TRBD1
J gene: TRBJ2-7
clone size: NA
V gene: TRBV6-5
CDR3 DNA: TGTGCCAGCAGTCGACAGGGAAGGCTCTACGAGCAGTACTTC
CDR3 protein: CASSRQGRLYEQYF

D gene: NA
J gene: TRBJ1-5
clone size: NA
V gene: TRBV5-6
CDR3 DNA: TGTGCCAGCAGCCGAGGGGCCACGGGAGCCAATCAGCCCCAGCATTTT
CDR3 protein: CASSRGATGANQPQHF

D gene: NA
J gene: TRBJ1-2
clone size: few
V gene: TRBV30
CDR3 DNA: TGTGCCTGGAGTAAGGGGGCTAACTATGGCTACACCTTC
CDR3 protein: CAWSKGANYGYTF

D gene: NA
J gene: TRBJ2-3
clone size: once
V gene: TRBV2
CDR3 DNA: TGTGCCAGGGGGTTGGAGGGGGCAGGCACAGATACGCAGTATTTT
CDR3 protein: CARGLEGAGTDTQYF

D gene: TRBD1
J gene: TRBJ1-2
clone size: NA
V gene: TRBV25-1
CDR3 DNA: TGTGCCAGCACCCACGGGACAGGGGTCTATCCCTATGGCTACACCTTC
CDR3 protein: CASTHGTGVYPYGYTF

D gene: NA
J gene: TRBJ2-1
clone size: NA
V gene: TRBV5-1
CDR3 DNA: TGCGCCAGCAGCTTGAAGGGGCTAGTCCTTGAGCAGTTCTTC
CDR3 protein: CASSLKGLVLEQFF